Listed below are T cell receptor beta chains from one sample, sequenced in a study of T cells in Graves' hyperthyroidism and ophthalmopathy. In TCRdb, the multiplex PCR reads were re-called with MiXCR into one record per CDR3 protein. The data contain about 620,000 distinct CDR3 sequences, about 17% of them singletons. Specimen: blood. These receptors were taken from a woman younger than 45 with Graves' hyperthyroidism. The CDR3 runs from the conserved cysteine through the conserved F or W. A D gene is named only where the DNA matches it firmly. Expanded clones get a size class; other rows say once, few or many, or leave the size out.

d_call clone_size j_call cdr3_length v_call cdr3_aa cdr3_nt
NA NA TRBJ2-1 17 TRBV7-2 CASSLTSTSSSYNEQFF TGTGCCAGCAGCTTAACCTCGACTTCCAGCTCCTACAATGAGCAGTTCTTC
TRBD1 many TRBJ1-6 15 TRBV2 CASGRGDRVNSPLHF TGTGCCAGCGGAAGGGGGGACAGGGTGAATTCACCCCTCCACTTT
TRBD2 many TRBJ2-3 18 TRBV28 CASSGSGTSGESTDTQYF TGTGCCAGCAGTGGGTCCGGGACTAGCGGAGAAAGCACAGATACGCAGTATTTT
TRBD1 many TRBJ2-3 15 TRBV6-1 CASSQDRANTDTQYF TGTGCCAGCAGTCAGGACAGGGCCAACACAGATACGCAGTATTTT
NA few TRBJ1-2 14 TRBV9 CASSVGDSYYGYTF TGTGCCAGCAGCGTGGGTGACTCTTACTATGGCTACACCTTC
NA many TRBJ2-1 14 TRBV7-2 CASSLGRWGWEQFF TGTGCCAGCAGCTTAGGTCGTTGGGGATGGGAGCAGTTCTTC
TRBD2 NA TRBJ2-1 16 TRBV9 CASSVDPGLQYSEQFF TGTGCCAGCAGCGTGGATCCGGGACTACAATACTCGGAGCAGTTCTTC
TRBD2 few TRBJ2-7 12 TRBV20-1 CSAGGEGSEQYF TGCAGTGCTGGGGGGGAGGGGAGCGAGCAGTACTTC
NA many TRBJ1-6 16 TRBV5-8 CASSSTPGGSNSPLHF TGTGCCAGCAGCTCTACTCCGGGTGGCAGTAATTCACCCCTCCACTTT
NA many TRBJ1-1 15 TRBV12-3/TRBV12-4 CASSPPEKLNTEAFF TGTGCCAGCAGTCCCCCGGAGAAACTGAACACTGAAGCTTTCTTT
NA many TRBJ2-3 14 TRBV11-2 CASSAQVGTDTQYF TGTGCCAGCAGTGCACAGGTCGGGACAGATACGCAGTATTTT
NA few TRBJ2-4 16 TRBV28 CASSLWDILAKNIQYF TGTGCCAGCAGTTTATGGGACATTTTAGCCAAAAACATTCAGTACTTC
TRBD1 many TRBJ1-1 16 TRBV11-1 CASSFVGGGLNTEAFF TGTGCCAGCAGCTTCGTAGGGGGCGGATTGAACACTGAAGCTTTCTTT
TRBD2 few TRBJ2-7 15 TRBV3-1 CASSQAVAGLHEQYF TGTGCCAGCAGCCAAGCGGTAGCGGGACTACACGAGCAGTACTTC
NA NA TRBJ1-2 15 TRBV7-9 CASSLEPLRKDGYTF TGTGCCAGCAGCTTAGAACCGCTCCGTAAAGATGGCTACACCTTC
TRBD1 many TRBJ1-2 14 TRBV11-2 CASSFVQGAEGYTF TGTGCCAGCAGCTTCGTTCAGGGGGCTGAGGGCTACACCTTC
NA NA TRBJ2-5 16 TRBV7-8 CASSPLGGGSKETQYF TGTGCCAGCAGCCCCCTAGGGGGAGGGAGTAAGGAGACCCAGTACTTC
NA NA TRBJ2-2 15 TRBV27 CASKRRGRNTGELFF TGTGCCAGCAAGCGTCGGGGGAGGAACACCGGGGAGCTGTTTTTT
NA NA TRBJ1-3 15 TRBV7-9 CASSFSGSPGNTIYF TGTGCCAGCAGCTTTTCGGGGAGCCCTGGAAACACCATATATTTT
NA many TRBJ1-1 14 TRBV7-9 CASSPKTWGTEAFF TGTGCCAGCAGCCCGAAAACTTGGGGCACTGAAGCTTTCTTT